The following is a T cell receptor (beta chain) sequence with its context. Profiled with immunoSEQ multiplex PCR; TCRdb holds only in-frame clones, not every one. Of about 16,000 clones listed, about 71% were seen once; the top ten hold less than 15%. The data originate from a study of PD-1 and CTLA-4 blockade in melanoma. The CDR3 contains 12 residues. Germline lookup yields CDR1 SGHAT and CDR2 FQNNGV. V was trimmed by 1 base and J by 2 bases, leaving 3 bases between them. Sequenced material: CD8+ T cells from peripheral blood, taken from a patient given anti-PD-1 treatment. V usage is TRBV11-2 and J usage is TRBJ2-7, with D unclear. The receptor comes from a human donor with melanoma. The CDR3 region has the DNA TGTGCCAGCAGCTTAGTAACCTACGAGCAGTACTTC. This encodes CASSLVTYEQYF.